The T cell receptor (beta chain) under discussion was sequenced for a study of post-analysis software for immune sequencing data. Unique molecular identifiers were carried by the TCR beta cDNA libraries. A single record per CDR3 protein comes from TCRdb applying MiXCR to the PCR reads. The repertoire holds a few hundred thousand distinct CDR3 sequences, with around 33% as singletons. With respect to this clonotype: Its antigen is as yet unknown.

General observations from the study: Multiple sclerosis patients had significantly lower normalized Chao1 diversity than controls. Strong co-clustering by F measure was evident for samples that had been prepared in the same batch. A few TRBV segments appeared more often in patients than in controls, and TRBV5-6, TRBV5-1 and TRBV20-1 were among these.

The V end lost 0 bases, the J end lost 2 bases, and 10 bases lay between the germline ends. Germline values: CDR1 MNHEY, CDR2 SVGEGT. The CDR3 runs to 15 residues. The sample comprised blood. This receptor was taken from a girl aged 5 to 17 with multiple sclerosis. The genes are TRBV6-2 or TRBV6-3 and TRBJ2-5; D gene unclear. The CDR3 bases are TGTGCCAGCAGTTACTCGCGCGGATTACAAGAGACCCAGTACTTC. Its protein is CASSYSRGLQETQYF.